The sample holds many counts of the clone carrying this TCR beta chain. Its specificity is unknown. The sample comes from a study of CD8+CD57+ T cells in acquired aplastic anemia. General observations from the study: A significant difference in CD8+ Simpson's diversity between patients and controls was not found. In common between the patients and the controls were twenty-nine CD8+ CDR3 sequences.

Whoever was chosen for sequencing had shown CD8+CD57+ cell expansion by flow cytometry. Genomic DNA served as template for TCR beta VDJ and CDR3 profiling. TCRdb used MiXCR to reprocess the reads, holding one entry per CDR3 protein. The profile shows 190,000 or so distinct CDR3 sequences, under 50% of them singletons. The CDR3 loop spans 17 amino acids. Germline V gives CDR1 SGDLS, CDR2 YYNGEE. With V trimmed by 4 bases and J by 5 bases, 16 bases remained unmatched. This rearrangement joins TRBV9 to TRBJ2-7; TRBD2 matches 9 bases. This clonotype was sampled from a human donor with aplastic anemia. Sequencing was carried out using sorted CD4+, CD8+, or CD8+CD57+ T cells (not recorded which) from PBMCs. The CDR3 coding sequence is TGTGCCAGCAGCCCCCGGGGTAGCGGGAGAGTGGGTCACGAGCAGTACTTC. It encodes CASSPRGSGRVGHEQYF.